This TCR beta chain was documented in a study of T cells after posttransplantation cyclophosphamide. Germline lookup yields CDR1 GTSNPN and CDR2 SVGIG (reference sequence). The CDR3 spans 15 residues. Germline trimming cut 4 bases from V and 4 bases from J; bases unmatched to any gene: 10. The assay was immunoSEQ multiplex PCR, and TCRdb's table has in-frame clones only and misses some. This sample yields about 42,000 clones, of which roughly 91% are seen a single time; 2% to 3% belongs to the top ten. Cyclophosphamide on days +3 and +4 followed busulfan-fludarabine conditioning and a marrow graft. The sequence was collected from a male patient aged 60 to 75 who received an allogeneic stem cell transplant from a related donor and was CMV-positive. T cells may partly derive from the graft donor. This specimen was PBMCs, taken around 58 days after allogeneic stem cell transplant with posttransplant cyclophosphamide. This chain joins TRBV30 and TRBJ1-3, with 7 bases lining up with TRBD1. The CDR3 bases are TGTGCCTGGACCATACAACCGGGACAGGGAAACACCATATATTTT. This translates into CAWTIQPGQGNTIYF.